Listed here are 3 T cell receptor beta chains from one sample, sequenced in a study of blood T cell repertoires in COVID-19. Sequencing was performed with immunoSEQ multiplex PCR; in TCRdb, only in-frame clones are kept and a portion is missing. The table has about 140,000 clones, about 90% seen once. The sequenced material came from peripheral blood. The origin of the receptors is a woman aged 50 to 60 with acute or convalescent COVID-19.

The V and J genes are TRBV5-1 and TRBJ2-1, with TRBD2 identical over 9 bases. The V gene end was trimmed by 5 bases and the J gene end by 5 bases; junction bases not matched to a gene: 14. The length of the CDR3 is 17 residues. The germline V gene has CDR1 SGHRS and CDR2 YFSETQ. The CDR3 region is CASRKRGETPRHNEQFF. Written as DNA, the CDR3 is TGCGCCAGCAGGAAGCGGGGGGAAACTCCCCGCCACAATGAGCAGTTCTTC.

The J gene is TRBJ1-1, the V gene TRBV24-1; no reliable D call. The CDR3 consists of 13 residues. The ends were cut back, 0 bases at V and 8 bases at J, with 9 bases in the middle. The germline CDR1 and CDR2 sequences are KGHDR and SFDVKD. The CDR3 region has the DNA TGTGCCACCAGTGATTTGCTAGGAGGGGAAGCTTTCTTT. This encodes CATSDLLGGEAFF.

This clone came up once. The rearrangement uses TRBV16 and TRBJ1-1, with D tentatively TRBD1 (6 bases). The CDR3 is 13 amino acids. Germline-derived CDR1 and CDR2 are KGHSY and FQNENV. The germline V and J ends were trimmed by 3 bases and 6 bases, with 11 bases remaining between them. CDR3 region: CASSQGRGAEAFF. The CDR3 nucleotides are TGTGCCAGCAGCCAGGGCAGGGGCGCTGAAGCTTTCTTT.